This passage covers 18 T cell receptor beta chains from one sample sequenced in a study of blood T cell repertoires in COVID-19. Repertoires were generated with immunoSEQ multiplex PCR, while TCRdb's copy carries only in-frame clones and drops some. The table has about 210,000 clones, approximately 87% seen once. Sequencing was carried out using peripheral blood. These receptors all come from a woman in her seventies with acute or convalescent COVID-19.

CDR3 bases: TGTGCTAGTGGTTTGGGGCAGGGGGCCCACGAGCAGTACTTC. Residues: CASGLGQGAHEQYF. This sequence joins TRBV12-5 and TRBJ2-7; 8 nucleotides match TRBD1. The CDR3 length is 14 residues. The germline V gene has CDR1 LGHNT and CDR2 FRNRAP. With 1 base clipped from V and 5 bases from J, the junction kept 4 bases outside the gene matches. Together with reference TRBV12-5 and TRBJ2-7, the CDR3 gives the full variable domain: DARVTQTPRHKVTEMGQEVTMRCQPILGHNTVFWYRQTMMQGLELLAYFRNRAPLDDSGMPKDRFSAEMPDATLATLKIQPSEPRDSAVYFCASGLGQGAHEQYFGPGTRLTVT.

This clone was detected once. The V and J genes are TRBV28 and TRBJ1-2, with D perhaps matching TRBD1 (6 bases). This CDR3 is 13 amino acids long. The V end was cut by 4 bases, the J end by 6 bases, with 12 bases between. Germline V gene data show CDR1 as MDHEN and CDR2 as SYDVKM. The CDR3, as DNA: TGTGCCAGCAGTTCGACGAACAGGGATGGCTACACCTTC. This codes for CASSSTNRDGYTF.

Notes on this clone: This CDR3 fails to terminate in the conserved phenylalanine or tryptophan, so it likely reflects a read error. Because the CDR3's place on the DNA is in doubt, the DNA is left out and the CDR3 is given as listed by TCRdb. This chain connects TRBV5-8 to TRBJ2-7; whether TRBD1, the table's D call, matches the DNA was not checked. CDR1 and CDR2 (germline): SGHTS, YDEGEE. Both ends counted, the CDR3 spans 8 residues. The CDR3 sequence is CASSFGQL.

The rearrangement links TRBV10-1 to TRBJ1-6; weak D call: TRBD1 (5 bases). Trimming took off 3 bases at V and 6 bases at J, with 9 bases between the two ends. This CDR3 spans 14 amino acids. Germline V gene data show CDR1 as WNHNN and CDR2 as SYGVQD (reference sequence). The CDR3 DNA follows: TGCGCCAGCAGTGAACAACAGGTTAATTCACCCCTCCACTTT. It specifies CASSEQQVNSPLHF.

CDR3 coding DNA: TGTGCCAGCAGTTCTCCCAATGAAAAACTGTTTTTT. Protein product: CASSSPNEKLFF. The genes are TRBV28 and TRBJ1-4; no clear D. Germline assignment: CDR1 MDHEN and CDR2 SYDVKM. The V end was cut by 4 bases, the J end by 5 bases, with 5 bases between. This CDR3 has 12 residues.

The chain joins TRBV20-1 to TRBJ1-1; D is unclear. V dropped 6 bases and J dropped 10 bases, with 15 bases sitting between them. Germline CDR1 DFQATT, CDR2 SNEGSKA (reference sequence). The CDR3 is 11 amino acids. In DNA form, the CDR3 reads TGCAGTGCCACGCCCCAAGGCGGAGCTTTCTTT. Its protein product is CSATPQGGAFF.

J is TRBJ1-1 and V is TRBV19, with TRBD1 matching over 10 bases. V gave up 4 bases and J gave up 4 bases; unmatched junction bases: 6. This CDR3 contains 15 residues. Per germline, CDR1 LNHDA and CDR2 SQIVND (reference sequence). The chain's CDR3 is CASSTTGGGSTEAFF. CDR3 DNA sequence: TGTGCCAGTAGTACGACAGGGGGCGGTTCCACTGAAGCTTTCTTT.

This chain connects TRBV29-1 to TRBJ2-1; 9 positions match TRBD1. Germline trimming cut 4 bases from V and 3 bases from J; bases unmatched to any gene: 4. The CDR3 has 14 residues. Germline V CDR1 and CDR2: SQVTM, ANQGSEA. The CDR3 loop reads CSVGTGVFYNEQFF. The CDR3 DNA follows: TGCAGCGTTGGGACAGGGGTATTCTACAATGAGCAGTTCTTC.

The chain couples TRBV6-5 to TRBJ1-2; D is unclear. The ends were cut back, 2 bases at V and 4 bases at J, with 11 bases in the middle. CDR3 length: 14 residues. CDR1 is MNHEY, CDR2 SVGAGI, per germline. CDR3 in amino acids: CASSYREGGYGYTF. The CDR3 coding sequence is TGTGCCAGCAGTTACAGGGAGGGTGGCTATGGCTACACCTTC.

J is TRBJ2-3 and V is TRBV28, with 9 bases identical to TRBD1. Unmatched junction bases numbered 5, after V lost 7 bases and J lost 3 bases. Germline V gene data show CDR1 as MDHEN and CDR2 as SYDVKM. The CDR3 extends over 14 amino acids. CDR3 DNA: TGTGCCAGCAACGACAGGGGGGAGACAGATACGCAGTATTTT. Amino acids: CASNDRGETDTQYF.

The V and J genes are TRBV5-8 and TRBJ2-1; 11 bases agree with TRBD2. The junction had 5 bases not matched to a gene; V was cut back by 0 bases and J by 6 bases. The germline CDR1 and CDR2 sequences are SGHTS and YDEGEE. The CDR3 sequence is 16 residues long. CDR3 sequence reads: CASSLGSSGRANEQFF. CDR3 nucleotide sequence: TGTGCCAGCAGCTTGGGGAGTAGCGGGAGGGCCAATGAGCAGTTCTTC.

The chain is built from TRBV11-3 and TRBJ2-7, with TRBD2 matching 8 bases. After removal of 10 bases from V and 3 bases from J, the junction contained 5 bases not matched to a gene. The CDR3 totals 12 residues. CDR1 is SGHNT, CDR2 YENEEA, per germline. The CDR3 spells CATGTSLYEQYF. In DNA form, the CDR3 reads TGTGCCACCGGGACTAGTCTCTACGAGCAGTACTTC.

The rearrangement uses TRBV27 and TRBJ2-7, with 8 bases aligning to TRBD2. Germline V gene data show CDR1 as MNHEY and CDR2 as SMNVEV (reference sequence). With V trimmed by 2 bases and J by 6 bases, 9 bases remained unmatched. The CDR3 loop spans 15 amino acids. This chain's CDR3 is CASSLTSGASGEQYF. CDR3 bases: TGTGCCAGCAGTTTAACTAGCGGTGCGTCAGGCGAGCAGTACTTC.

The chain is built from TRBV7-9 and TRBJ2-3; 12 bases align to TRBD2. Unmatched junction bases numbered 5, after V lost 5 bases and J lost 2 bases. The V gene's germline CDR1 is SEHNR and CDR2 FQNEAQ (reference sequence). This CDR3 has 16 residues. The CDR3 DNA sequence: TGTGCCAGCAGCCCGAGACTAGCGGGGGACACAGATACGCAGTATTTT. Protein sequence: CASSPRLAGDTDTQYF.

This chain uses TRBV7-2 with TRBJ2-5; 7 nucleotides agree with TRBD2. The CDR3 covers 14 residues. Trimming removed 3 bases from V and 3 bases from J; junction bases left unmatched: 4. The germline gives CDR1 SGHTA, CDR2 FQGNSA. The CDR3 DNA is TGTGCCAGCAGCTTCGGACTAGTGGAAGAGACCCAGTACTTC. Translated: CASSFGLVEETQYF.

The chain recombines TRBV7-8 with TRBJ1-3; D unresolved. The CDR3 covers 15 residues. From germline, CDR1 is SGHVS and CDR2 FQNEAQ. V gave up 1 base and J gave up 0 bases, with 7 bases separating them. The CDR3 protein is CASSLVAGSGNTIYF. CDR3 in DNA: TGTGCCAGCAGCTTAGTAGCGGGCTCTGGAAACACCATATATTTT.

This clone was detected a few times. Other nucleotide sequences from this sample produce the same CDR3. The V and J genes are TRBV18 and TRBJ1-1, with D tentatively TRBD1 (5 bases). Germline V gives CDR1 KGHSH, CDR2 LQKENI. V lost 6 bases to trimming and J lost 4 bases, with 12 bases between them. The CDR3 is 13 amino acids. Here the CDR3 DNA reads TGTGCCAGCTCGGGCCAGGGTGGCACTGAAGCTTTCTTT. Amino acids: CASSGQGGTEAFF.

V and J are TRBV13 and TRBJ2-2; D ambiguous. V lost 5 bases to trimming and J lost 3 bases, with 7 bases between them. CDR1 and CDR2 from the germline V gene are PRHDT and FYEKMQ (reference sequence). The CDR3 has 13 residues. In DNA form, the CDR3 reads TGTGCCAGCAGCCGTACGGACACCGGGGAGCTGTTTTTT. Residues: CASSRTDTGELFF.